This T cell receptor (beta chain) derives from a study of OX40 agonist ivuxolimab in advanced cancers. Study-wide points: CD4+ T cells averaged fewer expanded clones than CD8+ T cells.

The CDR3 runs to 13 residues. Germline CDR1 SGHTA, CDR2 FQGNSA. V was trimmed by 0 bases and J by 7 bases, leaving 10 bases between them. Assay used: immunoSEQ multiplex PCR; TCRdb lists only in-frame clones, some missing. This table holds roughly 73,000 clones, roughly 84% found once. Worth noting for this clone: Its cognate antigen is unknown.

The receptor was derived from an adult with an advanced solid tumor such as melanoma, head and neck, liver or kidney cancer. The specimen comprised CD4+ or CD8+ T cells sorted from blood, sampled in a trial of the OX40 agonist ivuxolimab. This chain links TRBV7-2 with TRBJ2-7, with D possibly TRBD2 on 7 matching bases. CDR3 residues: CASSLARGQEQYF. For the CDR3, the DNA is TGTGCCAGCAGCTTAGCGCGGGGGCAAGAGCAGTACTTC.